These 16 T cell receptor beta chains share one sample of origin, sequenced in a study of T cell changes during pregnancy in multiple sclerosis. Some clones are missing from TCRdb's copy, which holds only in-frame ones; the method was immunoSEQ multiplex PCR. The repertoire holds around 79,000 clones, approximately 90% seen once, with approximately 0.47% in the top ten. Here the sequenced sample was CD4+ T cells from peripheral blood mononuclear cells, taken in the second trimester of pregnancy. The receptors here all came from a female donor with multiple sclerosis, enrolled in a pregnancy study.

The rearrangement joins TRBV2 to TRBJ2-7, with TRBD2 matching 7 bases. The CDR3 contains 14 residues. The junction had 7 bases not matched to a gene; V was cut back by 6 bases and J by 2 bases. Germline CDR1 is SNHLY and CDR2 is FYNNEI. The CDR3 is CASRFGGGAYEQYF. CDR3 DNA: TGTGCCAGCAGGTTCGGCGGGGGAGCCTACGAGCAGTACTTC.

This sequence joins TRBV11-2 and TRBJ2-7, with D possibly matching TRBD2 (6 bases). Trimming removed 1 base from V and 3 bases from J, with 19 bases in between. CDR1 is SGHAT, CDR2 FQNNGV, per germline. The CDR3 sequence is 17 residues long. This CDR3 is CASSLVIPGQGGYEQYF. The CDR3 bases are TGTGCCAGCAGCTTAGTGATCCCGGGCCAGGGAGGCTACGAGCAGTACTTC.

This clone was recorded once. The rearrangement uses TRBV5-4 and TRBJ2-5; TRBD2 matches at 9 bases. The junction had 5 bases not matched to a gene; V was cut back by 4 bases and J by 4 bases. The CDR3 has 14 residues. Germline values: CDR1 SGHNT, CDR2 YYREEE (reference sequence). CDR3 amino acids: CASSPGTSTETQYF. Here the CDR3 DNA reads TGTGCCAGCAGCCCAGGGACTAGCACAGAGACCCAGTACTTC.

This rearrangement joins TRBV7-2 to TRBJ2-3; no definite D call. V lost 2 bases and J 4 bases, leaving 13 bases between the germline ends. The CDR3 is made up of 15 amino acids. Germline loops: CDR1 SGHTA, CDR2 FQGNSA. The CDR3 coding sequence is TGTGCCAGCAGCTTAATAGCTACACGTTCAGATACGCAGTATTTT. It translates to CASSLIATRSDTQYF.

The V and J genes are TRBV6-6 and TRBJ2-7, with 7 bases fitting TRBD1. V trimming: 2 bases; J trimming: 7 bases; junction bases outside the gene matches: 8. The CDR3 spans 14 residues. CDR1 and CDR2 (germline): MNHNY, SVGAGI (reference sequence). CDR3 protein: CASSYPDRDDEQYF. CDR3 nucleotide sequence: TGTGCCAGCAGTTACCCCGACAGGGATGATGAGCAGTACTTC.

The chain links TRBV10-3 to TRBJ2-2, with 7 positions matching TRBD1. Germline CDR1 ENHRY, CDR2 SYGVKD. V lost 10 bases and J lost 4; bases outside the gene matches: 6. The CDR3 extends over 13 amino acids. This CDR3 reads CATRQGPTGELFF. The CDR3 coding sequence is TGTGCCACGCGACAGGGACCCACCGGGGAGCTGTTTTTT.

This clone appeared once. V usage is TRBV5-4 and J usage is TRBJ2-7; 7 bases are a match to TRBD2. This CDR3 contains 14 residues. The germline V gene encodes CDR1 SGHNT and CDR2 YYREEE (reference sequence). V gave up 3 bases and J gave up 3 bases; unmatched junction bases: 6. The CDR3: CASSWGGVFYEQYF. The CDR3, as DNA: TGTGCCAGCAGCTGGGGGGGGGTGTTCTACGAGCAGTACTTC.

V and J are TRBV9 and TRBJ2-1, with 8 bases matching TRBD2. This CDR3 region has 14 residues. Germline loops: CDR1 SGDLS, CDR2 YYNGEE. The trim removed 0 bases at V and 9 bases at J, leaving 5 bases unmatched. Here the CDR3 reads CASSVGTSRTEQFF. CDR3 bases: TGTGCCAGCAGCGTAGGGACTAGCCGGACTGAGCAGTTCTTC. Full variable domain (remainder filled in from reference TRBV9 and TRBJ2-1): DSGVTQTPKHLITATGQRVTLRCSPRSGDLSVYWYQQSLDQGLQFLIQYYNGEERAKGNILERFSAQQFPDLHSELNLSSLELGDSALYFCASSVGTSRTEQFFGPGTRLTVL.

The chain is built from TRBV9 and TRBJ1-2; TRBD1 aligns across 9 bases. CDR3 length equals 17 residues. The junction had 14 bases not matched to a gene; V was cut back by 0 bases and J by 8 bases. Germline loops: CDR1 SGDLS, CDR2 YYNGEE. CDR3 DNA: TGTGCCAGCAGCGTAGATTTACTCCAAACAGGGGGCGAAGGCTACACCTTC. This codes for CASSVDLLQTGGEGYTF.

V usage is TRBV6-1 and J usage is TRBJ1-2; D uncertain. Trimming pared 3 bases from V and 4 bases from J, leaving 9 bases between. This CDR3 has 13 residues. Per the germline V gene, CDR1 is MNHNS and CDR2 is SASEGT. The CDR3 sequence: CASSDGGFYGYTF. DNA for the CDR3: TGTGCCAGCAGTGATGGAGGGTTCTATGGCTACACCTTC.

The rearrangement joins TRBV4-3 to TRBJ1-6, with TRBD1 matching 9 bases. J was trimmed by 14 bases and V by 1 base; bases with no gene match: 15. The length of the CDR3 is 17 residues. Germline lookup yields CDR1 LGHNA and CDR2 YSLEER. CDR3 protein: CASSQALWDRALIALHF. CDR3 sequence (DNA): TGCGCCAGCAGCCAAGCCTTATGGGACAGGGCATTAATAGCCCTCCACTTT.

V is TRBV4-3 and J is TRBJ1-1; tentatively, D is TRBD1 (5 bases). The V end lost 3 bases, the J end lost 4 bases, and 18 bases lay between the germline ends. The CDR3 is 16 residues long. Per germline, CDR1 LGHNA and CDR2 YSLEER. The CDR3 loop reads CASSQGGRGVSTEAFF. CDR3 nucleotide sequence: TGCGCCAGCAGCCAGGGGGGGAGGGGAGTAAGCACTGAAGCTTTCTTT.

This CDR3 is CASSGLPGGNEQYF. DNA for the CDR3: TGTGCCAGCTCAGGTTTGCCAGGAGGAAACGAGCAGTACTTC. The chain recombines TRBV18 with TRBJ2-7, with D possibly being TRBD2 (5 bases). V was trimmed by 5 bases and J by 5 bases, leaving 16 bases between them. The germline gives CDR1 KGHSH, CDR2 LQKENI. CDR3 length: 14 amino acids.

The chain is built from TRBV5-1 and TRBJ2-1; 7 bases are a match to TRBD1. Trimming at V came to 0 bases and at J to 5 bases, leaving 5 bases not matched to a gene. The CDR3 is made up of 15 amino acids. CDR1 is SGHRS, CDR2 YFSETQ, per germline. This chain's CDR3 is CASSLGQGWNNEQFF. CDR3 bases: TGCGCCAGCAGCTTGGGACAGGGATGGAACAATGAGCAGTTCTTC.

The chain has TRBV7-9 and TRBJ1-1; D call uncertain. V lost 2 bases, J lost 1 base, and 8 bases lay in between. The CDR3 is 14 amino acids. Germline V lookup: CDR1 SEHNR, CDR2 FQNEAQ (reference sequence). This chain's CDR3 is CASSLREGNTEAFF. The DNA of the CDR3 is TGTGCCAGCAGCTTAAGGGAGGGGAACACTGAAGCTTTCTTT.

The chain is built from TRBV11-1 and TRBJ2-1; maybe TRBD2 (6 bases). CDR3 length equals 16 residues. CDR1 is SGHAT, CDR2 FQDESV, per germline (reference sequence). The germline V and J ends were trimmed by 6 bases and 2 bases, with 17 bases remaining between them. The CDR3 region is CASSKGGRVTYNEQFF. The DNA for the CDR3 is TGTGCCAGCAGTAAAGGAGGGCGGGTCACCTACAATGAGCAGTTCTTC.